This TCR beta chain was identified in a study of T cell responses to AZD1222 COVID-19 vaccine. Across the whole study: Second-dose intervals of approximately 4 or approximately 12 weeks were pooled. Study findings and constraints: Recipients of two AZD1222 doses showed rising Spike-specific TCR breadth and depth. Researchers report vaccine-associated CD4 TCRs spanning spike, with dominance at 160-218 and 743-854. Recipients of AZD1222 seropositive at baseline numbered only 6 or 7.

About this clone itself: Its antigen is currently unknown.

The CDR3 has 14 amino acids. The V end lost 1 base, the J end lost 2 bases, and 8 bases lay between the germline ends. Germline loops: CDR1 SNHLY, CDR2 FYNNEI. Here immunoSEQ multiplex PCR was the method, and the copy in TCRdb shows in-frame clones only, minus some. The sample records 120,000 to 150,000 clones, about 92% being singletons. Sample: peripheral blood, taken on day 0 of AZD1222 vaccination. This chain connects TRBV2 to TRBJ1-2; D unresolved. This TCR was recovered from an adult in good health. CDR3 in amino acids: CASSEGAENYGYTF. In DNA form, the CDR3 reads TGTGCCAGCAGTGAAGGGGCAGAGAACTATGGCTACACCTTC.